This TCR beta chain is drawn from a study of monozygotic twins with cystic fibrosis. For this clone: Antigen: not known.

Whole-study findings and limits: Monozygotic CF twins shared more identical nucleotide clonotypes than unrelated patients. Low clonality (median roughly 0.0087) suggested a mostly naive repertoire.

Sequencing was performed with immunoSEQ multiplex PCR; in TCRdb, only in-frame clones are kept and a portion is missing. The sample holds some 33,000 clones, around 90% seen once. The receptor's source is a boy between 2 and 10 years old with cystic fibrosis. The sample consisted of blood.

As DNA, the CDR3 is TGTGCCAGCAGCTTTTTGGACAGAAACTATGGCTACACCTTC. Protein product: CASSFLDRNYGYTF. The gene calls are TRBV5-4 and TRBJ1-2; tentative D call: TRBD1 (6 bases). The ends were cut back, 2 bases at V and 2 bases at J, with 10 bases in the middle. The germline CDR1 and CDR2 sequences are SGHNT and YYREEE (reference sequence). This CDR3 contains 14 residues.